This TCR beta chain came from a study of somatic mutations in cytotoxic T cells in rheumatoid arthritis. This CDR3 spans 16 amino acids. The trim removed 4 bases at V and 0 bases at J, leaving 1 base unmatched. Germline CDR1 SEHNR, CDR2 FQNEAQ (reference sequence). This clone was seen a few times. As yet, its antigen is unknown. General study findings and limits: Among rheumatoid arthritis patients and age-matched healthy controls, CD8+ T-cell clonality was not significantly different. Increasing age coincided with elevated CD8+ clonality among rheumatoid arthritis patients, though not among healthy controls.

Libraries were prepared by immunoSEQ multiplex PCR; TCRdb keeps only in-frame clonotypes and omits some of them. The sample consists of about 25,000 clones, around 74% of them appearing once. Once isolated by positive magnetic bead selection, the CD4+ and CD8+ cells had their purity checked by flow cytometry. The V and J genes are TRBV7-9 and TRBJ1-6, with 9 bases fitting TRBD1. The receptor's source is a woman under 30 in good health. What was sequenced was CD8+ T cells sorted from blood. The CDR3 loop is CASSSTGGSYNSPLHF. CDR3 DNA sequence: TGTGCCAGCAGCTCGACAGGGGGCTCCTATAATTCACCCCTCCACTTT.